This passage covers 32 T cell receptor beta chains from one sample sequenced in a study of lymphopenia after photon versus proton radiotherapy. TCRdb keeps only in-frame clones here, not all; method: immunoSEQ multiplex PCR. The data show about 33,000 clones, with around 90% seen just once and about 7% held by the top ten. This specimen was peripheral blood, taken from a patient treated with photon-based radiotherapy. Every receptor here comes from a woman between 45 and 65 years old with pancreatic cancer.

The rearrangement uses TRBV6-5 and TRBJ2-5; 9 bases are a match to TRBD2. Trimming took 7 bases from V and 6 from J; bases not matched to a gene: 12. The CDR3 length is 15 residues. CDR1 and CDR2 (germline): MNHEY, SVGAGI. The CDR3 sequence: CASTDSGSLKQTQYF. CDR3 in DNA: TGTGCCAGCACCGATAGCGGGAGCCTAAAACAGACCCAGTACTTC.

The V call is TRBV7-9, the J call TRBJ2-3; TRBD1 is a possible D gene (5 bases). The CDR3 covers 16 residues. V was cut by 2 bases and J by 0 bases, with 12 bases left in between. CDR1 is SEHNR and CDR2 is FQNEAQ in the germline V gene (reference sequence). CDR3 DNA: TGTGCCAGCAGCTTATTTGGGGCTTCTAGCACAGATACGCAGTATTTT. This encodes CASSLFGASSTDTQYF.

The sample holds a few counts of this clone. The J gene is TRBJ2-1, the V gene TRBV5-1, with TRBD2 identical over 13 bases. The CDR3 contains 16 residues. The trim removed 4 bases at V and 6 bases at J, leaving 7 bases unmatched. Germline values: CDR1 SGHRS, CDR2 YFSETQ. The CDR3 region is CASSLGTSGKGNEQFF. CDR3 coding DNA: TGCGCCAGCAGCCTAGGGACTAGCGGGAAGGGCAATGAGCAGTTCTTC. Variable domain in full (rest from reference TRBV5-1 and TRBJ2-1): KAGVTQTPRYLIKTRGQQVTLSCSPISGHRSVSWYQQTPGQGLQFLFEYFSETQRNKGNFPGRFSGRQFSNSRSEMNVSTLELGDSALYLCASSLGTSGKGNEQFFGPGTRLTVL.

V is TRBV11-1 and J is TRBJ2-1, with 9 positions matching TRBD2. Germline V lookup: CDR1 SGHAT, CDR2 FQDESV (reference sequence). Germline trimming cut 1 base from V and 5 bases from J; bases unmatched to any gene: 3. The CDR3 length is 15 residues. The DNA for the CDR3 is TGTGCCAGCAGCTTAGGACTAGCGGCCGACAATGAGCAGTTCTTC. Translating gives CASSLGLAADNEQFF. Together with reference TRBV11-1 and TRBJ2-1, the CDR3 gives the full variable domain: EAEVAQSPRYKITEKSQAVAFWCDPISGHATLYWYRQILGQGPELLVQFQDESVVDDSQLPKDRFSAERLKGVDSTLKIQPAELGDSAMYLCASSLGLAADNEQFFGPGTRLTVL.

This clone showed up just a few times. The chain links TRBV19 to TRBJ2-7, with D uncertain. This CDR3 comprises 15 residues. Germline CDR1 and CDR2: LNHDA and SQIVND (reference sequence). V was cut by 3 bases and J by 5 bases, with 17 bases left in between. In DNA, the CDR3 is TGTGCCAGTAGTATCGGTGCGCGGTGGGTTGACGAGCAGTACTTC. It yields the protein CASSIGARWVDEQYF.

V and J are TRBV5-1 and TRBJ2-7, with D perhaps matching TRBD2 (5 bases). The germline V and J ends were trimmed by 4 bases and 5 bases, with 22 bases remaining between them. The CDR3 is made up of 16 amino acids. CDR1 is SGHRS and CDR2 is YFSETQ in the germline V gene. The CDR3 loop is CASSPPRVEGRDEQYF. The CDR3 DNA reads as TGCGCCAGCAGCCCCCCGAGGGTAGAGGGAAGGGACGAGCAGTACTTC.

This chain joins TRBV25-1 and TRBJ2-7, with unresolved D. The ends were cut back, 6 bases at V and 2 bases at J, with 11 bases in the middle. This CDR3 is built from 13 residues. Germline CDR1 MGHDK, CDR2 SYGVNS. CDR3 nucleotides: TGTGCCAGCAGCGGTACAGTTCCCTACGAGCAGTACTTC. Amino acid sequence: CASSGTVPYEQYF.

The chain links TRBV7-9 to TRBJ2-5; D might be TRBD2 (5 bases). The CDR3 runs 12 residues. Looked up from germline, CDR1 is SEHNR and CDR2 is FQNEAQ (reference sequence). The V and J ends lost 8 bases and 3 bases respectively, with 10 bases between them. The CDR3 DNA sequence: TGTGCCAGCCGGAGCGGAAAAGAGACCCAGTACTTC. Its protein product is CASRSGKETQYF.

The rearrangement uses TRBV2 and TRBJ1-6; D is unresolved. The CDR3 is 15 residues long. Between the trimmed V and J ends, which lost 0 bases and 2 bases, there was a span of 5 bases. The germline CDR1 and CDR2 sequences are SNHLY and FYNNEI. DNA for the CDR3: TGTGCCAGCAGTGAAGCGGGCCCCTATAATTCACCCCTCCACTTT. It is translated as CASSEAGPYNSPLHF.

This chain uses TRBV11-1 with TRBJ2-7; D is unclear. CDR3 length equals 15 residues. V shed 5 bases and J shed 6 bases, with 20 bases lying between them. The germline V gene has CDR1 SGHAT and CDR2 FQDESV (reference sequence). The CDR3 loop reads CASSLRSAVLREQYF. Here the CDR3 DNA reads TGTGCCAGCAGCCTAAGGTCCGCGGTCCTGCGCGAGCAGTACTTC.

The rearrangement links TRBV19 to TRBJ2-3, with TRBD2 matching over 7 bases. The CDR3 has 14 residues. CDR1 is LNHDA and CDR2 is SQIVND in the germline V gene (reference sequence). Trimming cost V 8 bases and J 2 bases; bases outside gene matches: 7. DNA of the CDR3: TGTGCCAGTTCTTCCGGGGGGACCACAGATACGCAGTATTTT. Encoded protein: CASSSGGTTDTQYF. The full variable domain, in which reference TRBV19 and TRBJ2-3 provide the parts outside the CDR3, is DGGITQSPKYLFRKEGQNVTLSCEQNLNHDAMYWYRQDPGQGLRLIYYSQIVNDFQKGDIAEGYSVSREKKESFPLTVTSAQKNPTAFYLCASSSGGTTDTQYFGPGTRLTVL.

The chain combines TRBV7-9 with TRBJ1-1; 8 nucleotides line up with TRBD1. The germline gives CDR1 SEHNR, CDR2 FQNEAQ (reference sequence). The trim removed 3 bases at V and 5 bases at J, leaving 17 bases unmatched. The CDR3 contains 18 residues. DNA for the CDR3: TGTGCCAGCAGCTTGGGCGCGTTCCCGACAGGGGCGTGGACTGAAGCTTTCTTT. Its protein is CASSLGAFPTGAWTEAFF.

V and J are TRBV2 and TRBJ1-1; D is perhaps TRBD1 (6 bases). Trimming left V 7 bases short and J 0 bases short, with 12 bases between. The CDR3 is 14 residues long. Germline V gene lookup returns CDR1 SNHLY and CDR2 FYNNEI. The CDR3 sequence is CASNGQNMNTEAFF. The CDR3 DNA sequence: TGTGCCAGCAACGGACAGAACATGAACACTGAAGCTTTCTTT.

V gene TRBV5-4 combines with J gene TRBJ2-2; the D gene is possibly TRBD2 (6 bases). Trimming took off 0 bases at V and 0 bases at J, with 9 bases between the two ends. Germline V lookup: CDR1 SGHNT, CDR2 YYREEE (reference sequence). CDR3 size: 16 residues. The chain's CDR3 is CASSLAGGANTGELFF. The CDR3 DNA reads TGTGCCAGCAGCTTGGCCGGGGGAGCGAACACCGGGGAGCTGTTTTTT.

The rearrangement links TRBV7-2 to TRBJ2-7; maybe TRBD2 (6 bases). Trimming took off 5 bases at V and 0 bases at J, with 11 bases between the two ends. Germline loops: CDR1 SGHTA, CDR2 FQGNSA. This CDR3 has 14 amino acids. DNA for the CDR3: TGTGCCAGCAGCCCGCCGACTAGCTCCTACGAGCAGTACTTC. It translates to CASSPPTSSYEQYF.

This clone was seen just once. This chain joins TRBV19 and TRBJ1-4, with 9 positions matching TRBD1. V was clipped by 5 bases and J by 7 bases; unmatched bases: 5. The germline V gene has CDR1 LNHDA and CDR2 SQIVND (reference sequence). The CDR3 is made up of 14 amino acids. CDR3 nucleotides: TGTGCCAGTAGTGCCGGGACAGGGTCTGAAAAACTGTTTTTT. The encoded protein is CASSAGTGSEKLFF.

This clone was observed a handful of times. This chain connects TRBV4-3 to TRBJ2-3; TRBD1 aligns across 7 bases. Trimming at V came to 0 bases and at J to 1 base, leaving 4 bases not matched to a gene. CDR1 and CDR2 (germline): LGHNA, YSLEER. This CDR3 has 16 residues. The CDR3 coding sequence is TGCGCCAGCAGCCAAGAGACTGACAGGGGCACAGATACGCAGTATTTT. This translates into CASSQETDRGTDTQYF.

In regard to this clone: One junction end disagrees with the germline gene, perhaps due to a read error. This chain connects TRBV2 to TRBJ2-7; 10 positions match TRBD1. Germline CDR1 is SNHLY and CDR2 is FYNNEI. The CDR3 runs 14 residues. The CDR3 region is CASRTGGAPREQHF. In DNA form, the CDR3 reads TGTGCCAGCAGGACAGGGGGCGCCCCTCGCGAGCAGCACTTC.

This chain uses TRBV6-5 with TRBJ2-7; 7 nucleotides agree with TRBD2. The CDR3 is made up of 12 amino acids. Germline loops: CDR1 MNHEY, CDR2 SVGAGI. V was clipped by 2 bases and J by 6 bases; unmatched bases: 1. CDR3 coding DNA: TGTGCCAGCAGTTACGGGGGGGGCGAGCAGTACTTC. This translates into CASSYGGGEQYF.

The chain recombines TRBV11-3 with TRBJ2-2; D unresolved. V lost 2 bases and J lost 0, with 10 bases in between. The CDR3 loop spans 16 amino acids. Germline values: CDR1 SGHNT, CDR2 YENEEA. CDR3 in DNA: TGTGCCAGCAGCTTATGGAGCGACACGAACACCGGGGAGCTGTTTTTT. Amino acids: CASSLWSDTNTGELFF. Variable domain in full (rest from reference TRBV11-3 and TRBJ2-2): EAGVVQSPRYKIIEKKQPVAFWCNPISGHNTLYWYLQNLGQGPELLIRYENEEAVDDSQLPKDRFSAERLKGVDSTLKIQPAELGDSAVYLCASSLWSDTNTGELFFGEGSRLTVL.

The rearrangement uses TRBV7-2 and TRBJ1-1; D might be TRBD1 (5 bases). Germline lookup yields CDR1 SGHTA and CDR2 FQGNSA. The CDR3 covers 14 residues. V lost 1 base, J lost 1 base, and 7 bases lay in between. DNA of the CDR3: TGTGCCAGCAGCTTAGGCCAGGGGAACACTGAAGCTTTCTTT. Translating gives CASSLGQGNTEAFF.

This chain links TRBV11-2 with TRBJ2-6; no firm D call. Germline CDR1 SGHAT, CDR2 FQNNGV. The CDR3 length is 15 residues. The V gene lost 5 bases and the J gene lost 1 base, with 9 bases spanning the gap. Here the CDR3 DNA reads TGTGCCAGCAGCCCCTGGTCGTCTGGGGCCAACGTCCTGACTTTC. This codes for CASSPWSSGANVLTF.

J is TRBJ2-7 and V is TRBV15; D ambiguous. V was trimmed by 0 bases and J by 0 bases, leaving 9 bases between them. The CDR3 spans 15 residues. Germline V gene sequence: CDR1 LNHNV, CDR2 YYDKDF (reference sequence). The CDR3 DNA reads as TGTGCCACCAGCAGAGATCGGACCGGCTCCTACGAGCAGTACTTC. This encodes CATSRDRTGSYEQYF.

The J gene is TRBJ2-7, the V gene TRBV19; 15 positions agree with TRBD2. Germline V lookup: CDR1 LNHDA, CDR2 SQIVND (reference sequence). J was trimmed by 4 bases and V by 5 bases; bases with no gene match: 3. There are 15 residues in the CDR3. CDR3 residues: CASSPGTSGRYEQYF. DNA for the CDR3: TGTGCCAGTAGTCCAGGGACTAGCGGGAGGTACGAGCAGTACTTC.

V is TRBV4-3 and J is TRBJ2-1; TRBD1 matches 9 bases. The CDR3 covers 15 residues. V was pared by 5 bases and J by 6 bases, with 8 bases of the junction left unmatched. Germline values: CDR1 LGHNA, CDR2 YSLEER. CDR3 region: CASSYDRGAFNEQFF. The CDR3 DNA reads TGCGCCAGCAGCTACGACAGGGGGGCATTCAATGAGCAGTTCTTC.

CDR3 nucleotides: TGTGCCAGCAGCTTACAGGGGGCTTGGAATGAGCAGTTCTTC. This encodes CASSLQGAWNEQFF. The V and J genes are TRBV6-5 and TRBJ2-1; 9 positions agree with TRBD1. Germline V CDR1 and CDR2: MNHEY, SVGAGI. This CDR3 region has 14 residues. V shed 6 bases, J shed 7 bases, and the junction held 7 bases outside the gene matches.

The chain carries TRBV27 and TRBJ1-1; the D is unclear. CDR1 is MNHEY and CDR2 is SMNVEV in the germline V gene (reference sequence). This CDR3 has 17 amino acids. V lost 0 bases and J 0 bases, leaving 14 bases between the germline ends. Here the CDR3 DNA reads TGTGCCAGCAGTTTATCGCCCAGGAGGGCGGTGAACACTGAAGCTTTCTTT. This gives the protein CASSLSPRRAVNTEAFF.

This chain links TRBV5-1 with TRBJ2-1; D is undetermined. The CDR3 length is 14 residues. V shed 0 bases and J shed 5 bases, with 9 bases lying between them. Germline CDR1 is SGHRS and CDR2 is YFSETQ. The CDR3 DNA sequence: TGCGCCAGCAGCTTGGCCTTATATGACAATGAGCAGTTCTTC. Its translation: CASSLALYDNEQFF.

The V gene is TRBV14, the J gene TRBJ2-5; 9 bases match TRBD2. V lost 0 bases, J lost 4 bases, and 9 bases stayed unmatched. From germline, CDR1 is SGHDN and CDR2 FVKESK. The CDR3 sequence is 17 residues long. The CDR3 loop is CASSQDFAGGPTETQYF. Here the CDR3 DNA reads TGTGCCAGCAGCCAAGATTTCGCGGGAGGGCCTACAGAGACCCAGTACTTC.

The gene calls are TRBV30 and TRBJ1-1; no clear D. The CDR3 length is 13 residues. Trimming took off 1 base at V and 4 bases at J, with 10 bases between the two ends. CDR1 GTSNPN and CDR2 SVGIG come from the germline V gene (reference sequence). This chain's CDR3 is CAWSEKGSTEAFF. DNA for the CDR3: TGTGCCTGGAGTGAGAAAGGGAGCACTGAAGCTTTCTTT. The full variable domain, completed using reference TRBV30 and TRBJ1-1, is SQTIHQWPATLVQPVGSPLSLECTVEGTSNPNLYWYRQAAGRGLQLLFYSVGIGQISSEVPQNLSASRPQDRQFILSSKKLLLSDSGFYLCAWSEKGSTEAFFGQGTRLTVV.

The V and J genes are TRBV5-6 and TRBJ1-4; TRBD1 is a possible D gene (5 bases). The CDR3 is made up of 15 amino acids. CDR1 and CDR2 (germline): SGHDT, YYEEEE. Trimming left V 4 bases short and J 4 bases short, with 14 bases between. For the CDR3, the DNA is TGTGCCAGCAGCCGCCGTGGGACGAATAATGAAAAACTGTTTTTT. Protein product: CASSRRGTNNEKLFF.

This chain links TRBV5-1 with TRBJ1-1; D unclear. The CDR3 length is 17 residues. V lost 2 bases to trimming and J lost 2 bases, with 19 bases between them. Germline V lookup: CDR1 SGHRS, CDR2 YFSETQ. CDR3 nucleotides: TGCGCCAGCAGCTTTGATGGCGCCCCACCGAAAAACACTGAAGCTTTCTTT. Its translation is CASSFDGAPPKNTEAFF.